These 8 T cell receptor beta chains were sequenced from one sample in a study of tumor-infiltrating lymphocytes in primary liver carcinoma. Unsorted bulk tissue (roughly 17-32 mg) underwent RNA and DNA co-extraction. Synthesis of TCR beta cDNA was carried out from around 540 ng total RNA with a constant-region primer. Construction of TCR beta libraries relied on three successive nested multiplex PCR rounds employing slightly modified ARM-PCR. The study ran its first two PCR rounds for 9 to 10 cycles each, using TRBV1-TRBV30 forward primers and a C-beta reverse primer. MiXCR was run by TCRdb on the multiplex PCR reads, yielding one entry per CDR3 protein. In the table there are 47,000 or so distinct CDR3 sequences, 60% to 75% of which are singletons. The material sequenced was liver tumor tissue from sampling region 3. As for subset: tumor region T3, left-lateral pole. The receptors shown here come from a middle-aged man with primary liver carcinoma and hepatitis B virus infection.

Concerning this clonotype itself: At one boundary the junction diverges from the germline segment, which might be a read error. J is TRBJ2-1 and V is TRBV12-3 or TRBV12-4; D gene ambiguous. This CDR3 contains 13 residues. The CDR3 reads CASSPHGCNELFF. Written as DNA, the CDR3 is TGTGCCAGCAGTCCGCATGGGTGCAATGAGCTGTTCTTC.

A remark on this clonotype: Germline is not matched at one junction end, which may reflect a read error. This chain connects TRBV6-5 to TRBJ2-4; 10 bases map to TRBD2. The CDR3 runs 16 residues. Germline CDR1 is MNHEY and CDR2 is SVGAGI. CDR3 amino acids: CASRALAGLAKNIQHF. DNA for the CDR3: TGTGCCAGCCGAGCACTAGCGGGGTTAGCCAAAAACATTCAGCACTTC.

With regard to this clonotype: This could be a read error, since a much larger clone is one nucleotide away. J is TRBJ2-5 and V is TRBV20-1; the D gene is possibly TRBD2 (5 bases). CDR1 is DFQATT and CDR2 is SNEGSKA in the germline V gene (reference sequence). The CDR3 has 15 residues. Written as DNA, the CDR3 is TGCGGTGCTAGAGACTCGACGGACTTACAAGAGACCCAGTACTTC. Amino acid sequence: CGARDSTDLQETQYF.

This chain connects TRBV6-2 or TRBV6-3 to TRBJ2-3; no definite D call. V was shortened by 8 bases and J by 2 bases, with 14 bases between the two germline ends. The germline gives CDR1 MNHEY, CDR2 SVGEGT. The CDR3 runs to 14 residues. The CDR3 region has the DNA TGTGCCAGCGGTGAGGCAGCCCCCACAGATACGCAGTATTTT. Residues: CASGEAAPTDTQYF.

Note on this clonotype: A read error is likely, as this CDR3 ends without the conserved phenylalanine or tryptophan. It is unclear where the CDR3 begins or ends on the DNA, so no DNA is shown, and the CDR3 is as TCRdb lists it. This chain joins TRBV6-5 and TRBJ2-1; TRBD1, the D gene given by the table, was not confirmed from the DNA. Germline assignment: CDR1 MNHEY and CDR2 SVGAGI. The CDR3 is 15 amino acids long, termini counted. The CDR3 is CASRAAGTGPAEQLC.

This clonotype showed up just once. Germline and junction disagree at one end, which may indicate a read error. In DNA form, the CDR3 reads TGTGCCAACAGTTACAGGTCTGGCAATCAGCCCCACCATTTT. Translated, it gives CANSYRSGNQPHHF. This chain joins TRBV6-5 and TRBJ1-5, with TRBD1 as a possible D gene (5 bases). From germline, CDR1 is MNHEY and CDR2 SVGAGI. The CDR3 is made up of 14 amino acids.

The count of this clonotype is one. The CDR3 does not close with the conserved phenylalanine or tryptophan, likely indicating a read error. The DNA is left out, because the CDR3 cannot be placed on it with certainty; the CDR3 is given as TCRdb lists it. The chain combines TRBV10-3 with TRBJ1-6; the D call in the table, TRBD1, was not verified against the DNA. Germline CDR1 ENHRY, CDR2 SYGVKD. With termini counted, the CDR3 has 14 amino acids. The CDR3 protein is CAISHYRGGSPLRL.

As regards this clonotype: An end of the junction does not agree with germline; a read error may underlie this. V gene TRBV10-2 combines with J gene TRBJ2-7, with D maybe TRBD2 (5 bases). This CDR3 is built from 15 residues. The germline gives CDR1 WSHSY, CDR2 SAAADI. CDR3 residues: CASSESKRAPYEQYF. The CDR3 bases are TGTGCCAGCAGTGAGTCCAAGAGGGCCCCCTACGAGCAGTACTTC.